This entry concerns a single T cell receptor (beta chain). Its matching antigen is unknown. Sequencing was performed with immunoSEQ multiplex PCR; in TCRdb, only in-frame clones are kept and a portion is missing. The sample consists of over 130,000 clones, over 85% of them appearing once. This sample is drawn from a study of T cell responses to AZD1222 COVID-19 vaccine. The study's findings and limits: At baseline, seropositivity was found in only a handful of AZD1222 recipients.

CDR1 and CDR2 (germline): SGHRS, YFSETQ. V lost 2 bases to trimming and J lost 2 bases; unmatched junction nucleotides: 15. The CDR3 totals 19 residues. The chain couples TRBV5-1 to TRBJ2-1, with TRBD1 matching 8 bases. The sample in question was peripheral blood, obtained on day 0 of AZD1222 vaccination. The sequence was obtained from an adult in good health. CDR3 in DNA: TGCGCCAGCAGCTTACCGGAGGATACAGGGGGTATGACCTACAATGAGCAGTTCTTC. It is translated as CASSLPEDTGGMTYNEQFF.